The 9 T cell receptor beta chains given below trace back to one sample, sequenced in a study of immune heterogeneity within non-small cell lung tumors. Bulk tumor gDNA, around 630 ng per sample, served as the TCR template. Primary tumors were biopsied several times each, far apart, intraoperatively. Before undergoing curative surgery, patients had newly diagnosed non-small cell lung cancer that was untreated. It was a multiplex PCR that amplified TCR beta CDR3, with 32 V and 13 J primers. TCRdb recomputed calls from the multiplex PCR reads with MiXCR, one row per CDR3 protein. The profile covers roughly 15,000 distinct CDR3 sequences, with around 30% appearing a single time and about 15% taken by the ten largest. Sample: lung tumor tissue. These receptors were obtained from a woman aged 50 to 60 with non-small cell lung cancer.

This clonotype was observed a few times. The chain recombines TRBV20-1 with TRBJ2-5; D is unclear. There are 15 residues in the CDR3. V was trimmed by 0 bases and J by 0 bases, leaving 11 bases between them. Germline V CDR1 and CDR2: DFQATT, SNEGSKA (reference sequence). The CDR3 nucleotides read TGCAGTGCTAGAGATCAAAGGCAAGACCAAGAGACCCAGTACTTC. Protein product: CSARDQRQDQETQYF.

This clonotype is classed as medium-sized. The chain combines TRBV9 with TRBJ2-3; a possible D gene is TRBD1 (7 bases). V lost 0 bases and J 0 bases, leaving 17 bases between the germline ends. This CDR3 contains 18 residues. Germline V gene lookup returns CDR1 SGDLS and CDR2 YYNGEE. CDR3: CASSVAPGGQGSTDTQYF. For the CDR3, the DNA is TGTGCCAGCAGCGTAGCTCCAGGGGGGCAGGGTAGCACAGATACGCAGTATTTT. Variable domain in full (rest from reference TRBV9 and TRBJ2-3): DSGVTQTPKHLITATGQRVTLRCSPRSGDLSVYWYQQSLDQGLQFLIQYYNGEERAKGNILERFSAQQFPDLHSELNLSSLELGDSALYFCASSVAPGGQGSTDTQYFGPGTRLTVL.

This clonotype was counted ten times or more. The rearrangement joins TRBV15 to TRBJ2-4, with D possibly matching TRBD2 (5 bases). Germline CDR1 reads LNHNV; CDR2 reads YYDKDF (reference sequence). This CDR3 has 15 amino acids. The germline V and J ends were trimmed by 1 base and 9 bases, with 16 bases remaining between them. CDR3 region: CATSRGSSDGPIQYF. In nucleotides, the CDR3 is TGTGCCACCAGCAGAGGGAGTAGCGATGGTCCCATTCAGTACTTC.

As regards this clonotype: An end of the junction does not agree with germline; a read error may underlie this. V is TRBV9 and J is TRBJ1-1; a weak D match, TRBD1 (6 bases). CDR1 and CDR2 from the germline V gene are SGDLS and YYNGEE. This CDR3 is built from 14 residues. Here the CDR3 reads CASSVEGEGTEPFF. The CDR3 nucleotides read TGTGCCAGCAGCGTAGAGGGGGAAGGCACTGAACCTTTCTTT.

There are many counts of this clonotype. The V and J genes are TRBV7-2 and TRBJ2-1; D gene uncertain. This CDR3 region has 11 residues. V lost 3 bases to trimming and J lost 5 bases, with 2 bases between them. The germline V gene encodes CDR1 SGHTA and CDR2 FQGNSA. The CDR3 coding sequence is TGTGCCAGCAGCTTCAACAATGAGCAGTTCTTC. As protein: CASSFNNEQFF.

This rearrangement joins TRBV9 to TRBJ1-2; TRBD1 might be the D (6 bases). Germline V CDR1 and CDR2: SGDLS, YYNGEE. V lost 4 bases and J lost 6, with 10 bases in between. The CDR3 extends over 12 amino acids. The CDR3 loop reads CASSRRTDGYTF. The CDR3 DNA follows: TGTGCCAGCAGCAGAAGGACAGATGGCTACACCTTC.

V gene TRBV11-2 combines with J gene TRBJ1-1, with a weak D call TRBD1 (5 bases). With 5 bases removed from V and 3 bases from J, the gap between germline ends came to 13 bases. The CDR3 is 14 amino acids. CDR1 is SGHAT and CDR2 is FQNNGV in the germline V gene. The CDR3 DNA reads as TGTGCCAGCAGCCAAGACAGTGCCTACACTGAAGCTTTCTTT. It codes for CASSQDSAYTEAFF.

As to this clonotype: This clone may be a read error of a much larger clone one base away. This CDR3 is missing its conserved last phenylalanine or tryptophan, likely due to a read error. The chain links TRBV20-1 to TRBJ2-7; 7 positions agree with TRBD1. The CDR3 covers 12 residues. Germline trimming cut 7 bases from V and 0 bases from J; bases unmatched to any gene: 3. Germline values: CDR1 DFQATT, CDR2 SNEGSKA (reference sequence). Written as DNA, the CDR3 is TGCAGTGGAGGGGGCGACTCCTACGAGCAGTACTTA. Residues: CSGGGDSYEQYL.

In this sample, this clonotype turned up many times. The chain links TRBV6-1 to TRBJ1-3; 7 bases map to TRBD1. V lost 6 bases, J lost 0 bases, and 5 bases stayed unmatched. The CDR3 has 15 amino acids. Germline assignment: CDR1 MNHNS and CDR2 SASEGT. Written as DNA, the CDR3 is TGTGCCAGCAGAGACCGGGACAGCTCTGGAAACACCATATATTTT. Residues: CASRDRDSSGNTIYF.